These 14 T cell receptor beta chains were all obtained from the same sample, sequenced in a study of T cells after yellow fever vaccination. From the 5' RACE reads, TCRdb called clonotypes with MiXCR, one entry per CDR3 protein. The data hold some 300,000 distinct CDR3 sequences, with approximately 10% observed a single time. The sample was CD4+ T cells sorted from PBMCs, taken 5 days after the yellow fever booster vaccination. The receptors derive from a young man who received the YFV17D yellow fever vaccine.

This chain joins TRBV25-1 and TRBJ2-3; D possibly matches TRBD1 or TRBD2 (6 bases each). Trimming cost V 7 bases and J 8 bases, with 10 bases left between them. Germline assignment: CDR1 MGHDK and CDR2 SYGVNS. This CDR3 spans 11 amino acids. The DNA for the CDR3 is TGTGCCAGCACCGAGGGGGGTACGCAGTATTTT. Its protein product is CASTEGGTQYF.

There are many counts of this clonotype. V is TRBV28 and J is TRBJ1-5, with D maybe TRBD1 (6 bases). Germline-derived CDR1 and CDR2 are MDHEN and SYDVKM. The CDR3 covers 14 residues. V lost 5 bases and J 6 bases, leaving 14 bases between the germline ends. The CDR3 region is CASSPTGPRQPQHF. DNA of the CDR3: TGTGCCAGCAGTCCCACAGGGCCTCGTCAGCCCCAGCATTTT.

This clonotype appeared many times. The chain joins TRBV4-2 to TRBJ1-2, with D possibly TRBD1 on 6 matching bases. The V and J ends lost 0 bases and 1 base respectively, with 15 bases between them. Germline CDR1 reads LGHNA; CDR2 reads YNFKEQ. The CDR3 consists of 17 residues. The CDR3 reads CASSQDLSGALNYGYTF. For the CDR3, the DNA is TGTGCCAGCAGCCAAGATCTTTCGGGGGCGCTTAACTATGGCTACACCTTC.

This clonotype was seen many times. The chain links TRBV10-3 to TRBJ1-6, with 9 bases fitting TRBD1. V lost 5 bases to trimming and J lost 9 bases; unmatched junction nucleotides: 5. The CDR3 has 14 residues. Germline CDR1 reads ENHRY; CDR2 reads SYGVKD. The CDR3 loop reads CAISLDRGGSPLHF. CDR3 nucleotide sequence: TGTGCCATCAGTCTGGACAGGGGCGGTTCACCCCTCCACTTT.

The CDR3 sequence: CASRSGTGEQYF. Here the CDR3 DNA reads TGCGCCAGCAGGAGCGGGACAGGCGAGCAGTACTTC. This chain connects TRBV10-1 to TRBJ2-7, with D tentatively TRBD1 (8 bases). V shed 6 bases and J shed 6 bases, with 12 bases lying between them. The length of the CDR3 is 12 residues. CDR1 WNHNN and CDR2 SYGVQD come from the germline V gene (reference sequence).

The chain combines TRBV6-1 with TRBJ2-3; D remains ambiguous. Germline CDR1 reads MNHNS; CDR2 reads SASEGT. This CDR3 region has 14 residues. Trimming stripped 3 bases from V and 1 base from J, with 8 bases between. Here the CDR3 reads CASSDSTGTDTQYF. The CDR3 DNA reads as TGTGCCAGCAGTGACAGTACGGGCACAGATACGCAGTATTTT.

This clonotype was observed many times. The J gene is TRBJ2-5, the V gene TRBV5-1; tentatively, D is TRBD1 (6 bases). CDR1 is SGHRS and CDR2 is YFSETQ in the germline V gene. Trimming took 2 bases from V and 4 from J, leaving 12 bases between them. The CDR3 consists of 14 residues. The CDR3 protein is CASSLWGPGETQYF. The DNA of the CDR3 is TGCGCCAGCAGCTTATGGGGGCCCGGAGAGACCCAGTACTTC.

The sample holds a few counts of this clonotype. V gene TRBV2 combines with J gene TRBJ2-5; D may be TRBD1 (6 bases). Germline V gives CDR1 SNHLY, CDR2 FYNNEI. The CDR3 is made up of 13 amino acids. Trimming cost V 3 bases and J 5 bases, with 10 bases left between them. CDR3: CASSEQGRETQYF. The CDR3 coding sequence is TGTGCCAGCAGTGAGCAGGGGCGGGAGACCCAGTACTTC. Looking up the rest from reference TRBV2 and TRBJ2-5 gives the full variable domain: EPEVTQTPSHQVTQMGQEVILRCVPISNHLYFYWYRQILGQKVEFLVSFYNNEISEKSEIFDDQFSVERPDGSNFTLKIRSTKLEDSAMYFCASSEQGRETQYFGPGTRLLVL.

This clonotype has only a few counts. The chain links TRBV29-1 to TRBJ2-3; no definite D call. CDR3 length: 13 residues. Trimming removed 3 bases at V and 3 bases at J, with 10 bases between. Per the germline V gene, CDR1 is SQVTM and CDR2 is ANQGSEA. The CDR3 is CSVDRTLTDTQYF. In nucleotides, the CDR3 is TGCAGCGTTGACAGGACCCTGACAGATACGCAGTATTTT.

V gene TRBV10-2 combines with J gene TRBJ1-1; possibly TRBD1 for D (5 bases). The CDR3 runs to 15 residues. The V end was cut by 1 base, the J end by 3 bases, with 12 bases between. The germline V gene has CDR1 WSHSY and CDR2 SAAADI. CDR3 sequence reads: CASSEFRVGYTEAFF. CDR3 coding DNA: TGCGCCAGCAGTGAGTTCAGGGTCGGGTACACTGAAGCTTTCTTT.

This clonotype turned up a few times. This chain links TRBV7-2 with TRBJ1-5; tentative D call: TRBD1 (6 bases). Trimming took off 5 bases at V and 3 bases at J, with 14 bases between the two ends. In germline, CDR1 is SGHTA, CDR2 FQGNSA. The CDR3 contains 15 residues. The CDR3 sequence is CASSPTGLNNQPQHF. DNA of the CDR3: TGTGCCAGCAGCCCGACAGGATTGAACAATCAGCCCCAGCATTTT.

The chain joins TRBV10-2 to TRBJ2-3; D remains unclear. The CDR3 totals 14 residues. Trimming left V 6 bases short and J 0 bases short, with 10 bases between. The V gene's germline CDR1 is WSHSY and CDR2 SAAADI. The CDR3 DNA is TGCGCCAGCAGCAAGGCCCTGAGCACAGATACGCAGTATTTT. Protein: CASSKALSTDTQYF.

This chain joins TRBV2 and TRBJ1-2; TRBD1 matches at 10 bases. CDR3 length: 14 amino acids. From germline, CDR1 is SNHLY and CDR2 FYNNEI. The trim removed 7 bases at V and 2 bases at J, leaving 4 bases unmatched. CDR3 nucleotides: TGTGCCAGCATCCGACAGGGGGCGAACTATGGCTACACCTTC. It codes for CASIRQGANYGYTF.

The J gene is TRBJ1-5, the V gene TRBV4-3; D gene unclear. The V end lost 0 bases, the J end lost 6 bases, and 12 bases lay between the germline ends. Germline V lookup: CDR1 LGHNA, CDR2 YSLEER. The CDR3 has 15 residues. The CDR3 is CASSQERRSGQPQHF. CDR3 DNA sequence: TGCGCCAGCAGCCAAGAAAGGAGGTCCGGTCAGCCCCAGCATTTT.